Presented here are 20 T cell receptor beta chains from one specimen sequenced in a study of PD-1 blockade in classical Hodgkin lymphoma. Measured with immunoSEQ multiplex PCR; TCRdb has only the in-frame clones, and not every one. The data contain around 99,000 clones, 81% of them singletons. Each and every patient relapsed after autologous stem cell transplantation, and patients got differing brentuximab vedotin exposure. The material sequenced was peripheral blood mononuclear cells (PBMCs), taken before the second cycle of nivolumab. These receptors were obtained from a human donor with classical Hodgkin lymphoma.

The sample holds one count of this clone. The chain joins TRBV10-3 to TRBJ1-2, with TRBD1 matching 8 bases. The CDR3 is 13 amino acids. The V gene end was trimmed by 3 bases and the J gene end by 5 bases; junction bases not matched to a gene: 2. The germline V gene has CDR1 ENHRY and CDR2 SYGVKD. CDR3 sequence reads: CAISDRGRYGYTF. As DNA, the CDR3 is TGTGCCATCAGTGACAGGGGGCGTTATGGCTACACCTTC.

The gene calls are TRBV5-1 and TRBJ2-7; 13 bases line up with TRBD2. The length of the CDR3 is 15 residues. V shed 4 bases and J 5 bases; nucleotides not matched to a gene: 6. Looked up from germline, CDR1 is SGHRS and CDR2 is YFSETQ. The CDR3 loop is CASSPTGTSGNEQYF. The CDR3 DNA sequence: TGCGCCAGCAGCCCCACCGGGACTAGCGGGAACGAGCAGTACTTC.

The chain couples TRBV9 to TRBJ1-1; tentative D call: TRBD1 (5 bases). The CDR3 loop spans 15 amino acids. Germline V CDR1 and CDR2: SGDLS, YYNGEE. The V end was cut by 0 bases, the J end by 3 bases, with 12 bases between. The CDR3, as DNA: TGTGCCAGCAGCGTAGATGCAGGGCAATACACTGAAGCTTTCTTT. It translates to CASSVDAGQYTEAFF.

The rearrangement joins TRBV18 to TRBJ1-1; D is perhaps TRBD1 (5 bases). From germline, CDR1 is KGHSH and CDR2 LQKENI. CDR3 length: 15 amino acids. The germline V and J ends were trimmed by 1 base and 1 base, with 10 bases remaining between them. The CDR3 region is CASSPQGVENTEAFF. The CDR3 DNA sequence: TGTGCCAGCTCACCACAAGGGGTAGAGAACACTGAAGCTTTCTTT.

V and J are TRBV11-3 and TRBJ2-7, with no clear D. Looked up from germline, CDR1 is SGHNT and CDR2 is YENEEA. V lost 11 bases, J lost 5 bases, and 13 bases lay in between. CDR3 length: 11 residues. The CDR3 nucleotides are TGTGCCCCTTGGGGTTTCCACGAGCAGTACTTC. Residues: CAPWGFHEQYF.

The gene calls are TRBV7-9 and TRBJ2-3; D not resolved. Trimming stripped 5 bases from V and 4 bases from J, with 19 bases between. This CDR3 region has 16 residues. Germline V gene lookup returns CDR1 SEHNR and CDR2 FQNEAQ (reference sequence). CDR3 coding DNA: TGTGCCAGCAGCCAGGTGCAGCATTCGGGCCCAGATACGCAGTATTTT. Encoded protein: CASSQVQHSGPDTQYF.

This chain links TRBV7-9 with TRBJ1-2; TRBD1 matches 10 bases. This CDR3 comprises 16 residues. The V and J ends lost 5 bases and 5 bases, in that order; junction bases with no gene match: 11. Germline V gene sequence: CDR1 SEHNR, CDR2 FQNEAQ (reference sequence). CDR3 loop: CASSPWDRGLWYGYTF. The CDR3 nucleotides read TGTGCCAGCAGCCCGTGGGACAGGGGATTGTGGTATGGCTACACCTTC.

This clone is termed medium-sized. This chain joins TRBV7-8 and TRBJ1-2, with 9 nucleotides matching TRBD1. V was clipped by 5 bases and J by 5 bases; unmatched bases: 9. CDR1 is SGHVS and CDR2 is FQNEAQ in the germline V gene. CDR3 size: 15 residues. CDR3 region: CASSLPGQGFYGYTF. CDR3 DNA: TGTGCCAGCAGCCTCCCGGGACAGGGTTTTTATGGCTACACCTTC.

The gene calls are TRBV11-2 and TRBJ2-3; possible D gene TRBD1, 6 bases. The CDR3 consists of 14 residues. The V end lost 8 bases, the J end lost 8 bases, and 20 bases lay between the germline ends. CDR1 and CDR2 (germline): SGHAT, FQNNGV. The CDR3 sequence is CASWDTRAAGTQYF. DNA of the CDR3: TGTGCCAGCTGGGACACTAGAGCTGCGGGTACGCAGTATTTT.

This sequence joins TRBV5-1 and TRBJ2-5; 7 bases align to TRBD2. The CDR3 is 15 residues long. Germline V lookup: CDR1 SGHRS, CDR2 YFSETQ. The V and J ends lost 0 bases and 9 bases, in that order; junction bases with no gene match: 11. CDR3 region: CASSLGGRSGDSQYF. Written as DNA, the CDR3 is TGCGCCAGCAGCTTGGGCGGCCGGAGCGGGGATTCCCAGTACTTC.

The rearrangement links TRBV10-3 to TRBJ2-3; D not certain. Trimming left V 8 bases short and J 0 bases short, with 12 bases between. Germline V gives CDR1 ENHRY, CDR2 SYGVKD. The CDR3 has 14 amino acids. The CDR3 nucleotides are TGTGCCATCCGTAATAGCCTGAGCACAGATACGCAGTATTTT. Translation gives CAIRNSLSTDTQYF.

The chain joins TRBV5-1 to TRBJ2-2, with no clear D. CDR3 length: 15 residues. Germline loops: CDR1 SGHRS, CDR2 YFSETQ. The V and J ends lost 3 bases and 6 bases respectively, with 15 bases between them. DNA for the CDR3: TGCGCCAGCAGCTCTACCGGTGACCGGGCCGGGGAGCTGTTTTTT. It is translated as CASSSTGDRAGELFF.

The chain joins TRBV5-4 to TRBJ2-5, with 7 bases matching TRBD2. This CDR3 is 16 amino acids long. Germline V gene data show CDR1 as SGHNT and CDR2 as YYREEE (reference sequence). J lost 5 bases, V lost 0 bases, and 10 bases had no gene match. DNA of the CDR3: TGTGCCAGCAGCTTGGCTGGGACTACCCGGTCCGAGACCCAGTACTTC. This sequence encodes CASSLAGTTRSETQYF.

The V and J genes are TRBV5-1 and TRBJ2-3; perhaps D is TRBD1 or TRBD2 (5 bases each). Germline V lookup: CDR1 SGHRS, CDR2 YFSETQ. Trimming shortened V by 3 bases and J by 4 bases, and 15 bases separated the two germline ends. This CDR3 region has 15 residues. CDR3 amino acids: CASSSSSGSSDTQYF. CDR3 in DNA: TGCGCCAGCAGCTCTTCTTCAGGGAGTTCAGATACGCAGTATTTT.

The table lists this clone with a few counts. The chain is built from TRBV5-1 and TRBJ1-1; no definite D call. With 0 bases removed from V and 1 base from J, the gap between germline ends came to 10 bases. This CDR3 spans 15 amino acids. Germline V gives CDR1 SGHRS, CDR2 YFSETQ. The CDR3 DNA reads TGCGCCAGCAGCTTGGAGGCAGCCGGGAACACTGAAGCTTTCTTT. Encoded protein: CASSLEAAGNTEAFF. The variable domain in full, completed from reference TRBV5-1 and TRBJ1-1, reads KAGVTQTPRYLIKTRGQQVTLSCSPISGHRSVSWYQQTPGQGLQFLFEYFSETQRNKGNFPGRFSGRQFSNSRSEMNVSTLELGDSALYLCASSLEAAGNTEAFFGQGTRLTVV.

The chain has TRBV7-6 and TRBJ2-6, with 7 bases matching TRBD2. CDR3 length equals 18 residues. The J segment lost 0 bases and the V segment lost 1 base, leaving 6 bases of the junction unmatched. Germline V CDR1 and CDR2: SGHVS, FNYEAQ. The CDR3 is CASSLEGPSGSGANVLTF. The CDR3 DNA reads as TGTGCCAGCAGCTTAGAGGGGCCTAGCGGCTCTGGGGCCAACGTCCTGACTTTC.

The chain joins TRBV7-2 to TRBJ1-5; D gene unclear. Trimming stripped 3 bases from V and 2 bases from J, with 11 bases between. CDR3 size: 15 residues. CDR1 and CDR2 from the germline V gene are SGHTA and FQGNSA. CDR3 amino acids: CASSLSPARNQPQHF. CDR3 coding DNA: TGTGCCAGCAGCTTGTCCCCTGCCCGCAATCAGCCCCAGCATTTT.

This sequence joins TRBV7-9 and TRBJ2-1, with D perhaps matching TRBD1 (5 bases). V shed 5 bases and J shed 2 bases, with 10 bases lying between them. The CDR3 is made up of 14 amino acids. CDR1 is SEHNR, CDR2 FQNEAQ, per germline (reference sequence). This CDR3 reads CASSTTTAYNEQFF. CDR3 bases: TGTGCCAGCAGCACTACGACAGCCTACAATGAGCAGTTCTTC.

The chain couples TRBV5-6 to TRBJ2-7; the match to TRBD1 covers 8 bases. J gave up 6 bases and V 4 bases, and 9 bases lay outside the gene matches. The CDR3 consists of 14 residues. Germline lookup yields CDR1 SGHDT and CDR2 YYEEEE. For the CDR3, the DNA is TGTGCCAGCAGCCTATCCGGGACAGGACCCGAGCAGTACTTC. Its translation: CASSLSGTGPEQYF.

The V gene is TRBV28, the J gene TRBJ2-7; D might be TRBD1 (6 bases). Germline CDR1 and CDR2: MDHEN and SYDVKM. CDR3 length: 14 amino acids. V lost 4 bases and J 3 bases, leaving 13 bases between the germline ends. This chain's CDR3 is CASSSQGPRYEQYF. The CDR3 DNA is TGTGCCAGCAGTTCTCAGGGGCCACGCTACGAGCAGTACTTC.